These T cell receptor beta chains were read from a single sample in a study of shared clonotypes between healthy human individuals. The protocol was immunoSEQ multiplex PCR, while the TCRdb copy is restricted to in-frame clones and leaves out a portion. The data contain about 490,000 clones, roughly 85% of them seen just once; the ten biggest clones take up around 12%. The sample taken for sequencing was PBMCs. Receptors originate from a woman aged 40 to 50 in good health. Some clones in this sample may be carry-over from other donors' samples. CDR3s include the opening cysteine and the closing phenylalanine or tryptophan. The D gene is left open where the match is weak. A clone size is listed for some rows: how often the clone was seen (once, few, many), or a class if it is expanded.

len | j_gene | d_gene | abundance | v_gene | CDR3aa | CDR3nt
16 | TRBJ2-7 | TRBD2 | - | TRBV5-5 | CASSHPGTSALGEQYF | TGTGCCAGCAGCCACCCCGGGACTAGCGCTTTGGGTGAGCAGTACTTC
13 | TRBJ1-1 | - | - | TRBV27 | CASSATENTEAFF | TGTGCCAGCAGCGCCACCGAGAACACTGAAGCTTTCTTT
14 | TRBJ1-5 | - | - | TRBV19 | CASSVGQGNQPQHF | TGTGCCAGTAGTGTGGGACAAGGCAATCAGCCCCAGCATTTT
12 | TRBJ2-1 | - | - | TRBV9 | CASSVLGGEQFF | TGTGCCAGCAGCGTACTAGGGGGTGAGCAGTTCTTC
14 | TRBJ2-1 | TRBD2 | - | TRBV7-3 | CASSANSGGDGWFF | TGTGCCAGCAGCGCCAATAGCGGGGGCGACGGGTGGTTCTTC
14 | TRBJ2-2 | TRBD2 | - | TRBV10-3 | CAISGSGRTGELFF | TGTGCCATCAGTGGTAGCGGGCGCACCGGGGAGCTGTTTTTT
15 | TRBJ2-7 | TRBD1 | - | TRBV6-6 | CASSRGTGGPYEQYF | TGTGCCAGCAGCCGAGGGACAGGGGGACCCTACGAGCAGTACTTC
14 | TRBJ2-3 | - | - | TRBV5-1 | CASSVTRKTDTQYF | TGCGCCAGCAGTGTGACTAGGAAAACAGATACGCAGTATTTT
15 | TRBJ1-5 | - | - | TRBV16 | CASSTDGDSNQPQHF | TGTGCCAGCAGTACCGACGGGGATAGCAATCAGCCCCAGCATTTT
15 | TRBJ2-7 | - | - | TRBV6-7 | CASSKSVNRTYEQYF | TGTGCCAGCAGTAAGAGCGTAAACCGTACCTACGAGCAGTACTTC
11 | TRBJ2-5 | - | - | TRBV7-2 | CASSFGETQYF | TGTGCCAGCAGCTTTGGTGAGACCCAGTACTTC
13 | TRBJ1-4 | - | - | TRBV2 | CASRANSGEKLFF | TGTGCCAGCAGGGCCAACAGCGGCGAAAAACTGTTTTTT
12 | TRBJ2-7 | - | - | TRBV7-9 | CASRGNGYEQYF | TGTGCCAGCCGAGGGAACGGCTACGAGCAGTACTTC
15 | TRBJ2-2 | TRBD1 | - | TRBV11-2 | CASSRTGKNTGELFF | TGTGCCAGCAGTCGGACAGGAAAAAACACCGGGGAGCTGTTTTTT
13 | TRBJ2-1 | - | once | TRBV25-1 | CASTNLAVDEQFF | TGTGCCAGCACCAATTTAGCCGTGGATGAGCAGTTCTTC
16 | TRBJ2-1 | - | - | TRBV18 | CASSQSSATIYNEQFF | TGTGCCAGCTCCCAGTCTTCCGCTACAATCTACAATGAGCAGTTCTTC
14 | TRBJ2-3 | - | - | TRBV5-1 | CASSLFRTTDTQYF | TGCGCCAGCAGCTTGTTCAGGACAACAGATACGCAGTATTTT
13 | TRBJ1-5 | - | - | TRBV6-4 | CASSEDNGQPQHF | TGTGCCAGCAGTGAAGACAACGGGCAGCCCCAGCATTTT
13 | TRBJ2-1 | - | - | TRBV7-2 | CASSLGPWNEQFF | TGTGCCAGCAGCTTAGGGCCTTGGAATGAGCAGTTCTTC
18 | TRBJ2-3 | - | once | TRBV9 | CASSVEHGGTGGTDTQYF | TGTGCCAGCAGCGTAGAGCACGGCGGGACGGGAGGCACAGATACGCAGTATTTT
15 | TRBJ2-2 | TRBD1 | - | TRBV9 | CASSAGQGNTGELFF | TGTGCCAGCAGCGCGGGACAGGGGAACACCGGGGAGCTGTTTTTT
12 | TRBJ1-1 | - | - | TRBV11-1 | CASSPLSTEAFF | TGTGCCAGCAGCCCCTTGTCCACTGAAGCTTTCTTT
15 | TRBJ2-1 | TRBD1 | - | TRBV7-2 | CASSSRGRGYNEQFF | TGTGCCAGCAGCTCAAGGGGGCGCGGGTACAATGAGCAGTTCTTC
15 | TRBJ1-3 | - | - | TRBV30 | CAWSAGQSSGNTIYF | TGTGCCTGGAGTGCCGGACAGAGCTCTGGAAACACCATATATTTT
13 | TRBJ1-4 | - | - | TRBV19 | CASSNPPGEKLFF | TGTGCCAGTAGTAATCCCCCGGGGGAAAAACTGTTTTTT
16 | TRBJ2-7 | TRBD1 | - | TRBV18 | CASSPLPGQLSYEQYF | TGTGCCAGCTCACCACTCCCGGGACAGTTATCCTACGAGCAGTACTTC
12 | TRBJ2-5 | TRBD2 | - | TRBV28 | CASTSGQETQYF | TGTGCCAGCACTAGCGGTCAAGAGACCCAGTACTTC
14 | TRBJ1-1 | - | - | TRBV13 | CASSRGSMNTEAFF | TGTGCCAGCAGCCGGGGGTCCATGAACACTGAAGCTTTCTTT
16 | TRBJ2-1 | TRBD2 | - | TRBV15 | CATSNAPGLAGYEQFF | TGTGCCACCAGCAATGCTCCGGGACTAGCGGGGTATGAGCAGTTCTTC
14 | TRBJ2-1 | - | many | TRBV2 | CASTPGGGDNEQFF | TGTGCCAGCACCCCAGGGGGAGGGGACAATGAGCAGTTCTTC
13 | TRBJ1-3 | TRBD1 | few | TRBV6-6 | CASTRQGGNTIYF | TGTGCCAGCACCAGACAGGGGGGAAACACCATATATTTT
16 | TRBJ2-1 | - | - | TRBV18 | CASSPPGLAGLTEQFF | TGTGCCAGCTCACCACCGGGGTTGGCGGGATTGACTGAGCAGTTCTTC
16 | TRBJ2-1 | TRBD2 | - | TRBV4-1 | CASSQSNRGVYNEQFF | TGCGCCAGCAGCCAGTCCAACCGGGGGGTCTACAATGAGCAGTTCTTC
14 | TRBJ2-7 | TRBD2 | - | TRBV5-1 | CASRWASGNYEQYF | TGCGCCAGCAGATGGGCTAGCGGCAACTACGAGCAGTACTTC
14 | TRBJ1-6 | - | many | TRBV30 | CAWLQGSYNSPLHF | TGTGCCTGGCTACAGGGATCCTATAATTCACCCCTCCACTTT
19 | TRBJ1-2 | - | - | TRBV27 | CASSLSGRRGRRPNYGYTF | TGTGCCAGCAGTTTATCGGGCAGGCGGGGCCGACGACCTAACTATGGCTACACCTTC
14 | TRBJ2-5 | TRBD2 | - | TRBV2 | CASSPLTSGETQYF | TGTGCCAGCAGTCCACTGACTAGCGGAGAGACCCAGTACTTC
14 | TRBJ1-4 | - | once | TRBV5-1 | CASSIPGASEKLFF | TGCGCCAGCAGCATCCCGGGGGCTAGTGAAAAACTGTTTTTT
18 | TRBJ2-2 | TRBD1 | - | TRBV28 | CASSFTQHTGANTGELFF | TGTGCCAGCAGTTTCACTCAACACACAGGGGCGAACACCGGGGAGCTGTTTTTT
14 | TRBJ2-1 | - | - | TRBV28 | CASSFGGEGAEEFF | TGTGCCAGCAGTTTCGGGGGAGAAGGTGCAGAAGAGTTCTTC
14 | TRBJ2-7 | - | - | TRBV28 | CASSTPGTFYEQYF | TGTGCCAGCAGTACCCCCGGGACCTTCTACGAGCAGTACTTC
14 | TRBJ2-3 | TRBD2 | - | TRBV28 | CASRLASSTDTQYF | TGTGCCAGTAGACTAGCGTCTAGCACAGATACGCAGTATTTT
17 | TRBJ1-4 | - | - | TRBV7-9 | CASSLALDRRTNEKLFF | TGTGCCAGCAGCTTAGCGCTTGACAGGAGAACTAATGAAAAACTGTTTTTT
14 | TRBJ1-4 | - | - | TRBV18 | CASSPEQSNEKLFF | TGTGCCAGCTCACCGGAACAGAGTAATGAAAAACTGTTTTTT
13 | TRBJ1-4 | - | - | TRBV9 | CASSVGPNEKLFF | TGTGCCAGCAGCGTAGGTCCAAATGAAAAACTGTTTTTT
15 | TRBJ2-5 | - | - | TRBV28 | CASRDGGGRGETQYF | TGTGCCAGCAGAGACGGAGGGGGGCGGGGAGAGACCCAGTACTTC
16 | TRBJ1-2 | TRBD1 | - | TRBV6-1 | CASSDQGAKYGYGYTF | TGTGCCAGCAGTGATCAGGGGGCCAAGTATGGCTATGGCTACACCTTC
16 | TRBJ2-3 | - | - | TRBV21-1 | CASSLREGFSADTQYF | TGTGCCAGCAGCTTAAGGGAGGGGTTTAGTGCAGATACGCAGTATTTT
16 | TRBJ2-5 | - | - | TRBV5-1 | CASSLDPAGYQETQYF | TGCGCCAGCAGCTTGGATCCAGCGGGTTACCAAGAGACCCAGTACTTC
15 | TRBJ2-5 | - | - | TRBV7-3 | CASSSTLAAGETQYF | TGTGCCAGCAGCTCAACACTAGCAGCTGGGGAGACCCAGTACTTC